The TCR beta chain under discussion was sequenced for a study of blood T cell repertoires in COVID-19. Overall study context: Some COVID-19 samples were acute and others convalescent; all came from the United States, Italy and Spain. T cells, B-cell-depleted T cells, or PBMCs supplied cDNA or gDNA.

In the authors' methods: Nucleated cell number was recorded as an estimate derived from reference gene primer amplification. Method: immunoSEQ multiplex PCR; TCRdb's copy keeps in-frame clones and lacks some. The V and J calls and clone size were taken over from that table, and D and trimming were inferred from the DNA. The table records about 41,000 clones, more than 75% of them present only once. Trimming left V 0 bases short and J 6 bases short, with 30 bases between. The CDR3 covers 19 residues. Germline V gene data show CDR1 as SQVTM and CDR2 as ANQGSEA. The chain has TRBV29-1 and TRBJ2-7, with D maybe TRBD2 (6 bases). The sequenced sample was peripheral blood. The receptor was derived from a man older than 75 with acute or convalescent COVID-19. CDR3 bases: TGCAGCGTTGAAGATCCAGGGTGGAGGGAGTGGGGCAAAGGGAGCGAGCAGTACTTC. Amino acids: CSVEDPGWREWGKGSEQYF.